This is a list of T cell receptor beta chains from one sample in a study of OX40 agonist ivuxolimab in advanced cancers. Only in-frame clones appear in the TCRdb table, and some are missing; sequencing was by immunoSEQ multiplex PCR. The sample holds approximately 69,000 clones; 84% are singletons and the top ten take about 7.4%. The starting material was CD4+ or CD8+ T cells sorted from blood, obtained in a trial of the OX40 agonist ivuxolimab. The receptors shown here come from an adult with an advanced solid tumor such as melanoma, head and neck, liver or kidney cancer. Each CDR3 is given with its conserved first and last residue. A D gene is named only where the DNA matches it firmly. For some rows the clone size is stated as once, few or many, or as a class when expanded; others skip it.

d_call j_call v_call clone_size cdr3_aa cdr3_nt
NA TRBJ1-2 TRBV15 NA CATSRSTVLANYGYTF TGTGCCACCAGCAGGTCGACAGTCCTAGCTAACTATGGCTACACCTTC
NA TRBJ1-2 TRBV21-1 NA CASSKRVGQGWSYGYTF TGTGCCAGCAGCAAACGGGTCGGGCAGGGCTGGAGCTATGGCTACACCTTC
NA TRBJ1-2 TRBV12-5 NA CASGLGSGTRGYGYTF TGTGCTAGTGGTTTGGGCTCCGGGACCAGGGGCTATGGCTACACCTTC
TRBD1 TRBJ2-5 TRBV5-4 once CASSLPDRGYQETQYF TGTGCCAGCAGCTTGCCGGACAGGGGGTACCAAGAGACCCAGTACTTC
NA TRBJ1-1 TRBV5-1 NA CASSRYFQSTEAFF TGCGCCAGCAGCAGGTACTTCCAGTCAACTGAAGCTTTCTTT
NA TRBJ2-7 TRBV30 NA CAWSPTGSYEQYF TGTGCCTGGAGTCCGACAGGCTCCTACGAGCAGTACTTC
NA TRBJ2-2 TRBV6-6 NA CATLLTGELFF TGTGCCACCCTTTTAACCGGGGAGCTGTTTTTT
TRBD1 TRBJ2-2 TRBV5-1 NA CASSLTSQGAGGELFF TGCGCCAGCAGCTTGACGTCGCAGGGGGCGGGCGGGGAGCTGTTTTTT
NA TRBJ1-6 TRBV5-1 NA CASSSAGNNSPLHF TGCGCCAGCAGCTCGGCAGGGAATAATTCACCCCTCCACTTT
NA TRBJ2-5 TRBV7-9 NA CASSFTGGEETQYF TGTGCCAGCAGCTTTACAGGGGGGGAAGAGACCCAGTACTTC
TRBD1 TRBJ2-6 TRBV5-1 NA CASSVIYSGTVLSGANVLTF TGCGCCAGCAGCGTGATATATTCCGGGACAGTCCTCTCTGGGGCCAACGTCCTGACTTTC
TRBD2 TRBJ2-7 TRBV5-1 NA CASSRTSGGEVQYF TGCGCCAGCAGCCGGACTAGCGGGGGGGAGGTGCAGTACTTC
TRBD2 TRBJ2-3 TRBV7-3 NA CASSLGGGRTDTQYF TGTGCCAGCAGCTTAGGGGGAGGGCGAACAGATACGCAGTATTTT
TRBD1 TRBJ1-1 TRBV10-3 NA CAIRDREEGTEAFF TGTGCCATCAGGGACAGGGAGGAGGGCACTGAAGCTTTCTTT
TRBD1 TRBJ1-5 TRBV28 NA CASSLGTGGPQPQHF TGTGCCAGCAGTTTAGGGACAGGGGGCCCTCAGCCCCAGCATTTT
NA TRBJ2-7 TRBV6-1 NA CASLMTPSYEQYF TGTGCCAGCCTCATGACACCCTCCTACGAGCAGTACTTC
TRBD2 TRBJ2-7 TRBV13 NA CASSPSRGTSGSYEQYF TGTGCCAGCAGCCCAAGCCGAGGGACTAGCGGGAGTTACGAGCAGTACTTC
NA TRBJ2-3 TRBV5-6 NA CASSRRIAVITDTQYF TGTGCCAGCAGCCGCCGTATAGCGGTAATCACAGATACGCAGTATTTT
TRBD1 TRBJ1-5 TRBV2 once CASRRGQGSSNQPQHF TGTGCCAGCAGGAGGGGACAGGGATCGAGCAATCAGCCCCAGCATTTT
NA TRBJ2-7 TRBV7-2 NA CASSLDGQPNYEQYF TGTGCCAGCAGTTTAGACGGACAACCTAACTACGAGCAGTACTTC
NA TRBJ2-2 TRBV11-3 NA CASSLVGQDTGELFF TGTGCCAGCAGCTTAGTAGGGCAGGACACCGGGGAGCTGTTTTTT
NA TRBJ2-7 TRBV6-5 NA CASTSARGDEQYF TGTGCCAGCACCTCCGCCAGGGGGGACGAGCAGTACTTC
NA TRBJ1-5 TRBV19 few CASSITTGGQPQHF TGTGCCAGTAGTATAACCACAGGTGGTCAGCCCCAGCATTTT
NA TRBJ1-5 TRBV10-3 NA CAISESAGHNQPQHF TGTGCCATCAGTGAGTCCGCAGGGCACAATCAGCCCCAGCATTTT
TRBD1 TRBJ2-1 TRBV10-3 NA CAISEGTGAYNEQFF TGTGCCATCAGTGAGGGGACAGGGGCCTACAATGAGCAGTTCTTC
TRBD1 TRBJ2-7 TRBV2 NA CASSEGTGDREQYF TGTGCCAGCAGTGAGGGGACAGGGGACCGCGAGCAGTACTTC
TRBD1 TRBJ2-5 TRBV27 NA CASQHQGAETQYF TGTGCCAGTCAACACCAGGGGGCAGAGACCCAGTACTTC
NA TRBJ1-5 TRBV7-2 NA CASSSSVYSNQPQHF TGTGCCAGCAGCTCATCTGTTTATAGCAATCAGCCCCAGCATTTT
NA TRBJ2-1 TRBV5-1 NA CASSTPGRFGNEQFF TGCGCCAGCAGCACGCCGGGGCGGTTCGGCAATGAGCAGTTCTTC
NA TRBJ2-7 TRBV12-2 NA CASRLGQGKHEQYF TGTGCAAGTCGCTTGGGACAGGGGAAGCACGAGCAGTACTTC
NA TRBJ1-6 TRBV11-3 NA CASSLQGFGSPLHF TGTGCCAGCAGCTTACAGGGATTTGGTTCACCCCTCCACTTT
NA TRBJ1-2 TRBV20-1 few CSASTNYGYTF TGCAGTGCTAGTACTAACTATGGCTACACCTTC
NA TRBJ1-1 TRBV7-2 NA CASSFGMNTEAFF TGTGCCAGCAGCTTTGGCATGAACACTGAAGCTTTCTTT
NA TRBJ1-5 TRBV7-2 NA CASSFQGPQEPQHF TGTGCCAGCAGCTTCCAGGGGCCCCAAGAGCCCCAGCATTTT
NA TRBJ1-1 TRBV19 NA CASSKSPYANTEAFF TGTGCCAGTAGTAAGTCTCCCTACGCGAACACTGAAGCTTTCTTT
TRBD1 TRBJ1-1 TRBV5-8 NA CASSRDRGTEAFF TGTGCCAGCAGCCGGGACAGGGGCACTGAAGCTTTCTTT
NA TRBJ1-5 TRBV30 NA CAWGVRSNQPQHF TGTGCCTGGGGGGTCCGGAGCAATCAGCCCCAGCATTTT
NA TRBJ2-1 TRBV9 NA CASSVADSPIRQFF TGTGCCAGCAGCGTAGCTGACAGCCCAATTCGGCAGTTCTTC
NA TRBJ2-1 TRBV18 few CASSMRTGGNEQFF TGTGCCAGCTCAATGCGGACCGGGGGAAATGAGCAGTTCTTC
NA TRBJ1-2 TRBV21-1 NA CASRINRSRNYGYTF TGTGCCAGCAGAATTAACAGGTCGAGGAACTATGGCTACACCTTC
NA TRBJ1-2 TRBV19 NA CASSSGSGGYTF TGTGCCAGTAGTAGTGGGTCGGGCGGCTACACCTTC
TRBD2 TRBJ2-7 TRBV4-1 few CASSQDPSGPYEQYF TGCGCCAGCAGCCAAGATCCTAGCGGTCCCTACGAGCAGTACTTC
TRBD2 TRBJ2-1 TRBV7-2 NA CASSFSGGAYNEQFF TGTGCCAGCAGCTTTAGCGGGGGGGCCTACAATGAGCAGTTCTTC
NA TRBJ1-3 TRBV14 NA CASSVNIADSGNTIYF TGTGCCAGCAGCGTCAACATTGCAGACTCTGGAAACACCATATATTTT
NA TRBJ1-6 TRBV27 once CASSLRRGRSSYNSPLHF TGTGCCAGCAGTTTACGAAGGGGCAGGAGCTCCTATAATTCACCCCTCCACTTT
NA TRBJ1-1 TRBV11-2 NA CASSPHLRTGNTEAFF TGTGCCAGCAGCCCCCATCTAAGGACGGGGAACACTGAAGCTTTCTTT
TRBD1 TRBJ2-7 TRBV6-6 NA CASSHRDRAYEQYF TGTGCCAGCAGTCACCGGGACAGGGCCTACGAGCAGTACTTC
NA TRBJ2-5 TRBV7-2 NA CASSLTLIMGTQYF TGTGCCAGCAGCTTAACCCTTATCATGGGGACCCAGTACTTC
TRBD1 TRBJ1-1 TRBV5-4 NA CASQRDRNTEAFF TGTGCCAGCCAAAGGGACAGGAACACTGAAGCTTTCTTT
TRBD1 TRBJ2-7 TRBV5-6 NA CASSSGTGAFYEQYF TGTGCCAGCAGTTCCGGGACAGGGGCCTTCTACGAGCAGTACTTC
NA TRBJ1-1 TRBV11-2 NA CASSFGFDRFEAFF TGTGCCAGCAGCTTCGGGTTCGACAGATTTGAAGCTTTCTTT
TRBD1 TRBJ2-2 TRBV30 NA CAWSDTGEWGGELFF TGTGCCTGGAGTGACACAGGGGAGTGGGGCGGGGAGCTGTTTTTT
TRBD2 TRBJ2-2 TRBV2 NA CASGLAGGPYSGELFF TGTGCCAGCGGACTAGCGGGGGGGCCGTATTCCGGGGAGCTGTTTTTT
TRBD1 TRBJ2-3 TRBV9 few CASSRRQGEFGDTQYF TGTGCCAGCAGCCGCCGACAGGGGGAATTTGGAGATACGCAGTATTTT
NA TRBJ2-3 TRBV6-4 NA CASSAQGGADTQYF TGTGCCAGCAGTGCACAGGGGGGGGCAGATACGCAGTATTTT
NA TRBJ2-3 TRBV5-1 NA CASSLEGFTGDTQYF TGCGCCAGCAGCTTGGAGGGGTTCACTGGCGATACGCAGTATTTT
TRBD2 TRBJ2-3 TRBV9 NA CASSPPLAASTDTQYF TGTGCCAGCAGCCCTCCACTAGCGGCTAGCACAGATACGCAGTATTTT
NA TRBJ1-1 TRBV4-1 NA CASSLVLGVNTEAFF TGCGCCAGCAGCCTCGTTCTTGGGGTCAACACTGAAGCTTTCTTT
TRBD1 TRBJ2-3 TRBV19 NA CASTSGTGGFSTDTQYF TGTGCCAGTACTTCAGGGACAGGCGGCTTCAGCACAGATACGCAGTATTTT